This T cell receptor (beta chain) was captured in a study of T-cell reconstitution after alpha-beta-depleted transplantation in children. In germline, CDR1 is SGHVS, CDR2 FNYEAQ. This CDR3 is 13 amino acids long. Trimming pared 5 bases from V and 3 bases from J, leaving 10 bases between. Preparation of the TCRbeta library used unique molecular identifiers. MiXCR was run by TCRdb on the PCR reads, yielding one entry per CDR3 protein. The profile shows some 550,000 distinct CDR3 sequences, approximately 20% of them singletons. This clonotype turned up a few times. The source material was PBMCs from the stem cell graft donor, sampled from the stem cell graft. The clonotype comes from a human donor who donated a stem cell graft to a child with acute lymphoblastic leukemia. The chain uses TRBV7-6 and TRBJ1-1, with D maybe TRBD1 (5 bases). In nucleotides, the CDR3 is TGTGCCAGCAGCCCACAGGCTTACACTGAAGCTTTCTTT. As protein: CASSPQAYTEAFF. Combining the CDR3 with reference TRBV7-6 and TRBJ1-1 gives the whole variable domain GAGVSQSPRYKVTKRGQDVALRCDPISGHVSLYWYRQALGQGPEFLTYFNYEAQQDKSGLPNDRFSAERPEGSISTLTIQRTEQRDSAMYRCASSPQAYTEAFFGQGTRLTVV.